This is a list of T cell receptor beta chains from one sample in a study of blood T cell repertoires in COVID-19. Repertoires were generated with immunoSEQ multiplex PCR, while TCRdb's copy carries only in-frame clones and drops some. This sample has fewer than 90,000 clones; over 70% occur once, and the top ten carry about 4.2%. Sequencing was done on a sample of peripheral blood. Every receptor here comes from a woman between 45 and 60 years old with acute or convalescent COVID-19. CDR3s include the opening cysteine and the closing phenylalanine or tryptophan. The D gene is left open where the match is weak. A clone size is listed for some rows: how often the clone was seen (once, few, many), or a class if it is expanded.

v_call	clone_size	j_call	d_call	cdr3_nt	cdr3_aa
TRBV30	-	TRBJ1-1	-	TGTGCCTGGAGTGTGCAGGGTTGGAACACTGAAGCTTTCTTT	CAWSVQGWNTEAFF
TRBV7-9	-	TRBJ1-1	-	TGTGCCAGCAGTTCTGAGGGAGTAAACACTGAAGCTTTCTTT	CASSSEGVNTEAFF
TRBV6-1	-	TRBJ2-2	-	TGTGCCAGCAGTGACCATCCGGGGGACACCGGGGAGCTGTTTTTT	CASSDHPGDTGELFF
TRBV11-2	-	TRBJ2-3	-	TGTGCCAGCAGCGACCTAGGGGGGGAGGTAGCAGATACGCAGTATTTT	CASSDLGGEVADTQYF
TRBV6-6	-	TRBJ2-3	TRBD2	TGTGCCAGCCACTCGGGGGGGACTCACGGTACGCAGTATTTT	CASHSGGTHGTQYF
TRBV9	once	TRBJ1-4	-	TGTGCCAGCAGCGTAGGCCAGGGGTATAATGAAAAACTGTTTTTT	CASSVGQGYNEKLFF
TRBV11-2	-	TRBJ1-1	-	TGTGCCAGCAGCTCCCCAGGGACTCTAGAAGCTTTCTTT	CASSSPGTLEAFF
TRBV6-5	-	TRBJ2-5	TRBD1	TGTGCCAGCAGCCCGACAGGGGGACAAGAGACCCAGTACTTC	CASSPTGGQETQYF
TRBV28	once	TRBJ1-5	-	TGTGCCAGCAGTTTATTACTCGGGGGGCTGCGTAGCAATCAGCCCCAGCATTTT	CASSLLLGGLRSNQPQHF
TRBV27	-	TRBJ1-1	-	TGTGCCAGCAGTTTAGGCGGGGGGCCGGGGGGAGCTTTCTTT	CASSLGGGPGGAFF
TRBV7-2	-	TRBJ2-7	-	TGTGCCAGCAGCGAACAGGTCACCTACGAGCAGTACTTC	CASSEQVTYEQYF
TRBV3-1/TRBV3-2	-	TRBJ1-1	-	TGTGCCAGCAGCCAGGTTAAGAGCACTGAAGCTTTCTTT	CASSQVKSTEAFF
TRBV15	-	TRBJ1-1	TRBD1	TGTGCCTCCCGACGGGGACAGGGCCGGAACACTGAAGCTTTCTTT	CASRRGQGRNTEAFF
TRBV5-1	-	TRBJ1-5	-	TGCGCCAGCAGCTTGGTGGGGGCGGGCAATCAGCCCCAGCATTTT	CASSLVGAGNQPQHF
TRBV28	-	TRBJ2-1	-	TGTGCCAGCAGTTTAGGACAGCTCTACAATGAGCAGTTCTTC	CASSLGQLYNEQFF
TRBV7-2	-	TRBJ2-1	TRBD2	TGTGCCAGCAGCTCCCGGGGGGTTGGCAATGAGCAGTTCTTC	CASSSRGVGNEQFF
TRBV19	-	TRBJ1-2	-	TGTGCCAGTAGGCCCCGAGGGGGGGTGGCTCGGGGCTACACCTTC	CASRPRGGVARGYTF
TRBV28	-	TRBJ2-2	TRBD2	TGTGCCAGCAGGATAGCGGGAGCCGTAGCCCCCGGGGAGCTGTTTTTT	CASRIAGAVAPGELFF
TRBV11-3	few	TRBJ1-1	-	TGTGCCAGCAGCCCCCTAGGAGGTAGCACTGAAGCTTTCTTT	CASSPLGGSTEAFF
TRBV30	-	TRBJ1-3	TRBD1	TGTGCCTGGAGTGTCGACAGGGGAGGGAGCACCATATATTTT	CAWSVDRGGSTIYF
TRBV7-2	-	TRBJ1-3	-	TGTGCCAGCAGTCAGGTTGCTGGAAACACCATATATTTT	CASSQVAGNTIYF
TRBV12-5	-	TRBJ2-1	TRBD2	TGTGCTAGTGGTTTAGCGGGGGGGCCCAATGAGCAGTTCTTC	CASGLAGGPNEQFF
TRBV3-1/TRBV3-2	-	TRBJ2-3	TRBD2	TGTGCCAGCAGCCAAGGCCTGGGGGGGGGCACAGATACGCAGTATTTT	CASSQGLGGGTDTQYF
TRBV7-2	-	TRBJ1-2	TRBD1	TGTGCCAGCAGCTTAAAATCACAGGGGCCTTCCTATGGCTACACCTTC	CASSLKSQGPSYGYTF
TRBV5-4	-	TRBJ1-3	-	TGTGCCAGCAGCTTGGCGGGTCCTGGAAACACCATATATTTT	CASSLAGPGNTIYF
TRBV28	few	TRBJ1-3	-	TGTGCCAGCAGTTCACAGTTGGGCTCTGGAAACACCATATATTTT	CASSSQLGSGNTIYF
TRBV28	-	TRBJ2-3	-	TGTGCCAGCAGTTTTGGCGTGCGGGACTCTACAGATACGCAGTATTTT	CASSFGVRDSTDTQYF
TRBV7-6	-	TRBJ2-1	-	TGTGCCAGCAGCTTAGATCGGGCGGGCTACAATGAGCAGTTCTTC	CASSLDRAGYNEQFF
TRBV12-3/TRBV12-4	-	TRBJ1-2	-	TGTGCCAGCAGGACAGCTGCTAACTATGGCTACACCTTC	CASRTAANYGYTF
TRBV29-1	-	TRBJ2-7	TRBD2	TGCAGCGTTGAGGTTAGCGGGGGAGTCTACGAGCAGTACTTC	CSVEVSGGVYEQYF
TRBV10-3	-	TRBJ1-3	-	TGTGCCACCCAGGGATCGACTGGAAACACCATATATTTT	CATQGSTGNTIYF
TRBV27	few	TRBJ1-2	-	TGTGCCAGCAGTGTTAGGGGCGGAGCTAACTATGGCTACACCTTC	CASSVRGGANYGYTF
TRBV9	-	TRBJ2-7	TRBD1	TGTGCCAGCAGCGCAGGACAGGGTCGCTTCTCCTACGAGCAGTACTTC	CASSAGQGRFSYEQYF
TRBV2	-	TRBJ1-6	-	TGTGCCAGCAGTGAGCAGGCAGGCAATTCACCCCTCCACTTT	CASSEQAGNSPLHF
TRBV5-4	-	TRBJ1-1	-	TGTGCCAGCAGCGAGGGAGGAATACATTTGAACACTGAAGCTTTCTTT	CASSEGGIHLNTEAFF
TRBV12-3/TRBV12-4	-	TRBJ1-4	-	TGTGCCAGCGCCAGGGTGACTAATGAAAAACTGTTTTTT	CASARVTNEKLFF
TRBV6-6	-	TRBJ1-6	-	TGTGCCAGCAGTCGCCTTTCCGGGACATCGAATTCACCCCTCCACTTT	CASSRLSGTSNSPLHF
TRBV18	-	TRBJ1-1	-	TGTGCCAGCTCACTTAAGGGGGACACTGAAGCTTTCTTT	CASSLKGDTEAFF
TRBV7-2	few	TRBJ1-6	-	TGTGCCAGCAGCTTCCGAAGCGGTAATTCACCCCTCCACTTT	CASSFRSGNSPLHF
TRBV30	-	TRBJ1-1	-	TGTGCCTGCGGACTCTCTGAAGCTTTCTTT	CACGLSEAFF
TRBV7-6	-	TRBJ2-7	TRBD2	TGTGCCAGCAGTTCACTGACTAGCGGGGCCTCCTACGAGCAGTACTTC	CASSSLTSGASYEQYF